This TCR beta chain was sequenced in a study of Graves' ophthalmopathy and Graves' hyperthyroidism. Overall study context: The study drew peripheral blood at initial diagnosis, before any treatment.

Amplification of TCR beta CDR3 regions used RNA transcripts. First-round RT-PCR employed HTBI primers, with a second-round multiplex PCR after it. One entry per CDR3 protein, called by TCRdb with MiXCR from the multiplex PCR reads. The sample has approximately 150,000 distinct CDR3 sequences, roughly two fifths seen once; the top ten hold nearly 9%. Ophthalmopathic donors had moderate-to-severe activity, CAS ≥3 and NOSPECS ≥4, with disease that had lasted under 3 months. Diagnostic conclusions were grounded in clinical symptoms, serum thyroxine, TRAb, thyroid ultrasound and orbital computed tomography. The PBMCs were taken from 10 ml of fresh peripheral blood. The CDR3 runs to 16 residues. The germline V gene encodes CDR1 SGHTA and CDR2 FQGNSA. The J segment lost 1 base and the V segment lost 2 bases, leaving 7 bases of the junction unmatched.

The sample comprised peripheral blood. The rearrangement uses TRBV7-2 and TRBJ2-7, with 8 bases that match TRBD1. The sequence derives from a man aged 30-40 years with Graves' ophthalmopathy. CDR3 sequence reads: CASSLTDRVTSYEQYF. The CDR3 DNA reads as TGTGCCAGCAGCTTAACGGACAGGGTTACTTCCTACGAGCAGTACTTC.